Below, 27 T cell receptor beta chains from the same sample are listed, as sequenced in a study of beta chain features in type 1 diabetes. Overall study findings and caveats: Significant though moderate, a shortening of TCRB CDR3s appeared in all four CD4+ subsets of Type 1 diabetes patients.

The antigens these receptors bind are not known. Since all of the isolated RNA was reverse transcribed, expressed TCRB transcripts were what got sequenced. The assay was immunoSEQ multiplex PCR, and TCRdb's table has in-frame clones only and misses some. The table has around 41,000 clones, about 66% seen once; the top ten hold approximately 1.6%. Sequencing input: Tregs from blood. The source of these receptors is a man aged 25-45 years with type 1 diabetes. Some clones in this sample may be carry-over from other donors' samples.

The CDR3 region has the DNA TGTGCCAGCAGCGGCAGGGGGACAGGCGATATCAACTATGGCTACACCTTC. This sequence encodes CASSGRGTGDINYGYTF. The V gene is TRBV7-9, the J gene TRBJ1-2, with 8 bases matching TRBD1. Germline lookup yields CDR1 SEHNR and CDR2 FQNEAQ (reference sequence). The CDR3 is 17 amino acids. V gave up 5 bases and J gave up 2 bases; unmatched junction bases: 13.

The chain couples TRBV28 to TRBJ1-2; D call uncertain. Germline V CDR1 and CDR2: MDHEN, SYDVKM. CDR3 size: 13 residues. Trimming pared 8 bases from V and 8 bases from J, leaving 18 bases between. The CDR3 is CASFSGSPAGYTF. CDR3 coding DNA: TGTGCCAGCTTCTCCGGGTCCCCGGCGGGCTACACCTTC.

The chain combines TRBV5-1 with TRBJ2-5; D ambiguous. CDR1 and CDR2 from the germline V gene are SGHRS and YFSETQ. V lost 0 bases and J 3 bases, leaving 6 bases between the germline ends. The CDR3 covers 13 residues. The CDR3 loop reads CASSLVVEETQYF. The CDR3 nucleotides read TGCGCCAGCAGCTTGGTAGTGGAAGAGACCCAGTACTTC.

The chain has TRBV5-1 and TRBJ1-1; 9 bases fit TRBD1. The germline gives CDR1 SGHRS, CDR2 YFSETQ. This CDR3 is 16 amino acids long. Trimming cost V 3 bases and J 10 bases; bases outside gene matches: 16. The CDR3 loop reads CASSYPGQGVLRRAFF. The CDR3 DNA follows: TGCGCCAGCAGCTACCCGGGACAGGGAGTTCTCCGGCGAGCTTTCTTT.

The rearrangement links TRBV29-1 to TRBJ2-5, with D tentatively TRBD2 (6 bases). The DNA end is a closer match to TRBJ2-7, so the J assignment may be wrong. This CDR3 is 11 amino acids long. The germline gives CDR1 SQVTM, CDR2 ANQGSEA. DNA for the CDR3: TGCAGCGTCGCCGGGAGCTACGAGCAGTACTTC. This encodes CSVAGSYEQYF.

The CDR3 is CASSLNLANVNQPQHF. CDR3 DNA: TGTGCCAGCAGCTTAAACCTGGCAAACGTCAATCAGCCCCAGCATTTT. This sequence joins TRBV7-3 and TRBJ1-5; D uncertain. The CDR3 totals 16 residues. Between the trimmed V and J ends, which lost 1 base and 3 bases, there was a span of 13 bases. CDR1 is SGHTA, CDR2 FQGTGA, per germline.

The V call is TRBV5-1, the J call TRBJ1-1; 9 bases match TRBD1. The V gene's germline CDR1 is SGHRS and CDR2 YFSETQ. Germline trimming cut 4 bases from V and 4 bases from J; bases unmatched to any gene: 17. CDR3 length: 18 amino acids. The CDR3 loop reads CASSPRTGAEGLRTEAFF. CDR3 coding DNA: TGCGCCAGCAGCCCGCGGACAGGGGCGGAAGGGTTACGCACTGAAGCTTTCTTT.

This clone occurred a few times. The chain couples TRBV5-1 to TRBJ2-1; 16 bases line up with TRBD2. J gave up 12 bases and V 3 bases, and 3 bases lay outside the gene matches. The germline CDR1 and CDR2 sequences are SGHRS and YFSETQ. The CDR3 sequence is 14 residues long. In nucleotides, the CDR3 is TGCGCCAGCAGCTCGGGACTAGCGGGGGGGCTGCAGTTCTTC. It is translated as CASSSGLAGGLQFF.

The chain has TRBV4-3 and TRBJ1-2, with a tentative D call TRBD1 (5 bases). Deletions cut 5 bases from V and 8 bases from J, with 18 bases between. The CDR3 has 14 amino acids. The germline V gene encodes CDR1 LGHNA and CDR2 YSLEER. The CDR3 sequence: CASSTSRESFGYTF. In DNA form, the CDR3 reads TGCGCCAGCAGCACAAGCAGGGAATCCTTCGGCTACACCTTC.

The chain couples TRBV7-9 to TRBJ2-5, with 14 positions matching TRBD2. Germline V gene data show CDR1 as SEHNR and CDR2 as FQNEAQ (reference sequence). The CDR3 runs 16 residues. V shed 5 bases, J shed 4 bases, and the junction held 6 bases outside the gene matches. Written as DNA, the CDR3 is TGTGCCAGCAGCACGTTTGGACTAGCGGGGGGAGAGACCCAGTACTTC. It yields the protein CASSTFGLAGGETQYF. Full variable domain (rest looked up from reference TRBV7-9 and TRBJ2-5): DTGVSQNPRHKITKRGQNVTFRCDPISEHNRLYWYRQTLGQGPEFLTYFQNEAQLEKSRLLSDRFSAERPKGSFSTLEIQRTEQGDSAMYLCASSTFGLAGGETQYFGPGTRLLVL.

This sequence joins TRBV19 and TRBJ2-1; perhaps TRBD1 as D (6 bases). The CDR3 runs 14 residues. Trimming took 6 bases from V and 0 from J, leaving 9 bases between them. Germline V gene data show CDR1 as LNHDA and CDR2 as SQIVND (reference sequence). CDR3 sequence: CASRRDISYNEQFF. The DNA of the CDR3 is TGTGCCAGTAGGAGGGACATCTCCTACAATGAGCAGTTCTTC.

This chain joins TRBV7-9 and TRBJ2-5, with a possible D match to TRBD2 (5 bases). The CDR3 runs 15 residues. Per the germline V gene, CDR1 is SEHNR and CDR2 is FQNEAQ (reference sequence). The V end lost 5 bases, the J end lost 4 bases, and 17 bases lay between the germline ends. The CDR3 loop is CASSHRTQWGETQYF. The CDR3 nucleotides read TGTGCCAGCAGCCATCGGACTCAATGGGGAGAGACCCAGTACTTC. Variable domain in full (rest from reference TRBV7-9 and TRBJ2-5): DTGVSQNPRHKITKRGQNVTFRCDPISEHNRLYWYRQTLGQGPEFLTYFQNEAQLEKSRLLSDRFSAERPKGSFSTLEIQRTEQGDSAMYLCASSHRTQWGETQYFGPGTRLLVL.

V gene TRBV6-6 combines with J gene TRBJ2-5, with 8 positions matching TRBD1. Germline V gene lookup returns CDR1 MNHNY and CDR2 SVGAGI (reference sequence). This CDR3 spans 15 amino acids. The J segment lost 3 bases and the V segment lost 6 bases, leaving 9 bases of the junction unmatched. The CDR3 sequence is CASSPGQGSKETQYF. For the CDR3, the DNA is TGTGCCAGCAGCCCAGGACAGGGCTCCAAAGAGACCCAGTACTTC.

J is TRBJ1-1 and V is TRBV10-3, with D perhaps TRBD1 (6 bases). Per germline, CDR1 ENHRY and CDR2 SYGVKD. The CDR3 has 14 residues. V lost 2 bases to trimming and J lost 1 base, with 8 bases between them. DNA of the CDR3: TGTGCCATCAGTGAGGTCAGGGGGAACACTGAAGCTTTCTTT. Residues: CAISEVRGNTEAFF.

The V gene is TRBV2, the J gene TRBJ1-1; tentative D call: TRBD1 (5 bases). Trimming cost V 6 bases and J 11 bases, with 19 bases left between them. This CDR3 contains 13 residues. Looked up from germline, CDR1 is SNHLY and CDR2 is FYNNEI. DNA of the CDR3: TGTGCCAGCAGGATCGACAGTAATTATAGGGCTTTCTTT. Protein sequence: CASRIDSNYRAFF.

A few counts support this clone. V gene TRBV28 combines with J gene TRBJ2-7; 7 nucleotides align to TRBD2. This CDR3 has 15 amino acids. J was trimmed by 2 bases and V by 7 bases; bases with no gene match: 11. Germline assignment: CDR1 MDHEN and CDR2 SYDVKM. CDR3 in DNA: TGTGCCAGCAACATGGGGGGGACTAATCCCTACGAGCAGTACTTC. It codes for CASNMGGTNPYEQYF.

This CDR3 reads CASSFPLGSAETQYF. The CDR3 DNA reads as TGCGCCAGCAGCTTCCCTCTAGGGAGCGCCGAGACCCAGTACTTC. This chain uses TRBV5-1 with TRBJ2-5; TRBD2 is a possible D gene (5 bases). CDR3 length: 15 residues. CDR1 and CDR2 (germline): SGHRS, YFSETQ. Trimming shortened V by 2 bases and J by 5 bases, and 16 bases separated the two germline ends.

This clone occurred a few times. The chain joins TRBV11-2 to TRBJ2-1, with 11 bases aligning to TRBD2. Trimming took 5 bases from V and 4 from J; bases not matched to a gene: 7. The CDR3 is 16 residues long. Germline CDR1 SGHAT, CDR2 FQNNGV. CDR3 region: CASSRLAGTNYNEQFF. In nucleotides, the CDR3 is TGTGCCAGCAGCCGACTAGCGGGGACCAATTACAATGAGCAGTTCTTC.

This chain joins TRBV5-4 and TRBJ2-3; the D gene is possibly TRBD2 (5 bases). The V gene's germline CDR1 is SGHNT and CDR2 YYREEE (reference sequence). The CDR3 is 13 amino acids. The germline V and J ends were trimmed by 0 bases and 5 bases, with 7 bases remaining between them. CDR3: CASSLAGIDTQYF. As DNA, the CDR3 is TGTGCCAGCAGCTTGGCGGGGATAGATACGCAGTATTTT.

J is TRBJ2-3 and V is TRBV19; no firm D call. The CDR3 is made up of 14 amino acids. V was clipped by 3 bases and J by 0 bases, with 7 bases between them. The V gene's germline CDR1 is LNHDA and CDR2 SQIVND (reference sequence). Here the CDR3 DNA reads TGTGCCAGTAGTATGAGAGGTAGCACAGATACGCAGTATTTT. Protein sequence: CASSMRGSTDTQYF.

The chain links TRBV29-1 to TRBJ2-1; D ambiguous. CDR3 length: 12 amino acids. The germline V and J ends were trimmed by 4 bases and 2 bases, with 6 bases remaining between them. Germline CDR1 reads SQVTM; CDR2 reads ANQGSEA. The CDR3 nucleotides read TGCAGCGTTGCAGTACCCTACAATGAGCAGTTCTTC. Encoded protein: CSVAVPYNEQFF.

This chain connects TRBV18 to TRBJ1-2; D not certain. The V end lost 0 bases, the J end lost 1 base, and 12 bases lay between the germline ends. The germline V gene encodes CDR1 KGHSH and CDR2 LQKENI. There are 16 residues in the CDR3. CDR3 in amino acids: CASSPPGVPHNYGYTF. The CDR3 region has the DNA TGTGCCAGCTCACCACCAGGAGTCCCGCATAACTATGGCTACACCTTC.

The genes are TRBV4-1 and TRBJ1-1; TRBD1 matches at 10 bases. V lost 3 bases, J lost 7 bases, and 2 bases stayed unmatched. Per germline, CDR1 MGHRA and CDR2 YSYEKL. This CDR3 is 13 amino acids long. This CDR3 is CASSQTGGIEAFF. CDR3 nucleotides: TGCGCCAGCAGCCAGACAGGGGGCATTGAAGCTTTCTTT.

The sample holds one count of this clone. CDR3 in amino acids: CASSNLSPLHF. The CDR3 nucleotides read TGTGCCAGCAGCAATTTATCACCCCTCCACTTT. This rearrangement joins TRBV7-2 to TRBJ1-6; no clear D gene. V lost 5 bases and J lost 10, with 6 bases in between. Germline CDR1 and CDR2: SGHTA and FQGNSA. The CDR3 length is 11 residues.

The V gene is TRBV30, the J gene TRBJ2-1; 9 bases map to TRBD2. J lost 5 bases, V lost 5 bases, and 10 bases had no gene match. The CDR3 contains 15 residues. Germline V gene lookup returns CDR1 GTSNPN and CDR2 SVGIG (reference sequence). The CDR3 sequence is CAWESGTSKHNEQFF. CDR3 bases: TGTGCCTGGGAGAGCGGGACTAGCAAACACAATGAGCAGTTCTTC.

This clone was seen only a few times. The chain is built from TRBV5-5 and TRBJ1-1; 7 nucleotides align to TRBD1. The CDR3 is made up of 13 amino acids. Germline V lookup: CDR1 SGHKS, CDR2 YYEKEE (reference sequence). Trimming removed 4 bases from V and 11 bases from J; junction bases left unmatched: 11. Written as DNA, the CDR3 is TGTGCCAGCAGCACCTGGACAGGCCCCCGGGCTTTCTTT. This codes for CASSTWTGPRAFF.

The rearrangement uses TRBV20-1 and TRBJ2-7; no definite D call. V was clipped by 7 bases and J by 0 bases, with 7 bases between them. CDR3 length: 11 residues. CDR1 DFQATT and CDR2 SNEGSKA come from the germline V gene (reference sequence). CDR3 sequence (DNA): TGCAGTGTAGAGAGCTCCTACGAGCAGTACTTC. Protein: CSVESSYEQYF.